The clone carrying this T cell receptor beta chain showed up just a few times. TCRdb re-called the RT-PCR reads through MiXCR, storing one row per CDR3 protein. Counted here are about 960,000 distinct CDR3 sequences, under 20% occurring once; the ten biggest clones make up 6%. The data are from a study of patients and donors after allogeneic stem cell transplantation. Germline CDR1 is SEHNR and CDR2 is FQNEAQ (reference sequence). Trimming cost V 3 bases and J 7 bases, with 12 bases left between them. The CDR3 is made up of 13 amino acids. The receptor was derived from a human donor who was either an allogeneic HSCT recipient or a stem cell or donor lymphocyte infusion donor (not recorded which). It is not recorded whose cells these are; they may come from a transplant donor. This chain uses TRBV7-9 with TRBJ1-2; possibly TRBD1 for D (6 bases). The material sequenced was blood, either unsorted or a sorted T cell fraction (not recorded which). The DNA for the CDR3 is TGTGCCAGCAGCTTCACCGACAGGAGTGGCTACACCTTC. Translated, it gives CASSFTDRSGYTF.